This TCR beta chain emerged from a study of cytomegalovirus exposure and HLA in healthy donors. Study-level results: Likely technical artifact: a cluster of highly shared sequence variants.

The PCR had 60 Vbeta and 13 Jbeta primers. Profiling relied on immunoSEQ multiplex PCR, and the TCRdb table lists in-frame clones only, not all of them. This sample has approximately 89,000 clones, with around 77% found just once. Comments on this clone: Its antigen is undetermined.

Among the donors, all were healthy bone marrow donors. The V gene's germline CDR1 is MNHEY and CDR2 SVGAGI. V lost 0 bases, J lost 1 base, and 10 bases lay in between. The CDR3 has 16 amino acids. The TCR comes from a man aged 25 to 45 in good health and CMV-seronegative. Sample: PBMCs. The V and J genes are TRBV6-5 and TRBJ1-3, with D hard to call. The CDR3 DNA reads TGTGCCAGCAGTTACTCCAGGATAGTATCTGGAAACACCATATATTTT. As protein: CASSYSRIVSGNTIYF.